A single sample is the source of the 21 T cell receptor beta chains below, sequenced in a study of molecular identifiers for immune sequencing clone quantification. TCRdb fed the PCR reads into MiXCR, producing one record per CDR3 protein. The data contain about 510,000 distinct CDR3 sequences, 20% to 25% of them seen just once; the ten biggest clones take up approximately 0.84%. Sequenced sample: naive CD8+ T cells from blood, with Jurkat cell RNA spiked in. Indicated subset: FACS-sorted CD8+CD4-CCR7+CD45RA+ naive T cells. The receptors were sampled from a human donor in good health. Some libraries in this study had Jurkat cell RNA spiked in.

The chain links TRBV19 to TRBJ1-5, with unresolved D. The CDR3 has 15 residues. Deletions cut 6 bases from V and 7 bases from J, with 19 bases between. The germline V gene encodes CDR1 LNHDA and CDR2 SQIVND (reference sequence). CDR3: CASSPSSGVKQPQHF. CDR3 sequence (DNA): TGTGCCAGTAGCCCTTCGAGCGGCGTCAAACAGCCCCAGCATTTT.

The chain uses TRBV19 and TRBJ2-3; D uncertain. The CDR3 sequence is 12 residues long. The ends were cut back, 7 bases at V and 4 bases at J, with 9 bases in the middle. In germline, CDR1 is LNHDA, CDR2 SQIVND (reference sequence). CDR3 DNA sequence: TGTGCCAGTATGGCGGTCGCAGATACGCAGTATTTT. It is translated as CASMAVADTQYF.

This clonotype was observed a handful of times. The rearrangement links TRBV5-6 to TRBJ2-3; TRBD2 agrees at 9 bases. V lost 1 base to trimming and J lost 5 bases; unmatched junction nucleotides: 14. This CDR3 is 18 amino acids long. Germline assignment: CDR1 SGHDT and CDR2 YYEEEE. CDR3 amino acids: CASSLSLAGSIVGDTQYF. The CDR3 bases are TGTGCCAGCAGCTTGTCGCTAGCGGGGTCAATCGTGGGAGATACGCAGTATTTT.

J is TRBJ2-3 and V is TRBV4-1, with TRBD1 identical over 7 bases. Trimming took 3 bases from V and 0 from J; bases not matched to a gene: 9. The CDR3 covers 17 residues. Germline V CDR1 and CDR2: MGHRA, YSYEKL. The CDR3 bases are TGCGCCAGCAGCCACATCCCCGGGACAGAAAGCACAGATACGCAGTATTTT. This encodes CASSHIPGTESTDTQYF.

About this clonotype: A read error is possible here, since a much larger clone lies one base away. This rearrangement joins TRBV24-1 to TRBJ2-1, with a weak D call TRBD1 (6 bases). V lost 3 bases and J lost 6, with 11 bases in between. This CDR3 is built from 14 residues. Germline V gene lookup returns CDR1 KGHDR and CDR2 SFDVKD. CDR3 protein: CATSDPDRSNEQFF. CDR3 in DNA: TGTGCCACCAGTGATCCCGACAGGAGCAATGAGCAGTTCTTC.

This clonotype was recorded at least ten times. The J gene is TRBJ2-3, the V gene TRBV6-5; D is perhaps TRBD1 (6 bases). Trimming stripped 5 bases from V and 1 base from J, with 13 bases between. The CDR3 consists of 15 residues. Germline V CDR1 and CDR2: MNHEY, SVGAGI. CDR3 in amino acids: CASSNRQAGTDTQYF. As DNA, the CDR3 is TGTGCCAGCAGTAACCGACAGGCCGGCACAGATACGCAGTATTTT.

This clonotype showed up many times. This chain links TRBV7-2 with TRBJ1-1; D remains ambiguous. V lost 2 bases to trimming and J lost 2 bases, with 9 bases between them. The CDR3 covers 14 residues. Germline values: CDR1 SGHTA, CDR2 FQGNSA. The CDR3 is CASSLYSRNTEAFF. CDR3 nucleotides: TGTGCCAGCAGCTTATACTCCAGAAACACTGAAGCTTTCTTT.

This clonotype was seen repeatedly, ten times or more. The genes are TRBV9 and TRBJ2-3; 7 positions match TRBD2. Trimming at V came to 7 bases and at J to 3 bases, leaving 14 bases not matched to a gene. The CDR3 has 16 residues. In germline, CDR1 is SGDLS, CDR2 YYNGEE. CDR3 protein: CASAETDWRGTDTQYF. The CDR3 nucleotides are TGTGCCAGCGCCGAGACCGATTGGCGGGGGACAGATACGCAGTATTTT.

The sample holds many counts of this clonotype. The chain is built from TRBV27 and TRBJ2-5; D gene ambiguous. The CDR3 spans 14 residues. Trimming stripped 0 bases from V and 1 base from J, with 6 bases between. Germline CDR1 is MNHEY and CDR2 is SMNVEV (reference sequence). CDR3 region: CASSLSNSQETQYF. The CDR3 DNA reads TGTGCCAGCAGTTTATCTAACAGCCAAGAGACCCAGTACTTC.

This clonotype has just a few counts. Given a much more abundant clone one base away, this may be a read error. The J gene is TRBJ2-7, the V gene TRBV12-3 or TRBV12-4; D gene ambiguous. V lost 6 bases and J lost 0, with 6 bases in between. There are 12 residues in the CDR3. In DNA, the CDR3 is TGTGCCAGCAGCACCTACTCCTACGAGCAGTACTTC. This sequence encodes CASSTYSYEQYF.

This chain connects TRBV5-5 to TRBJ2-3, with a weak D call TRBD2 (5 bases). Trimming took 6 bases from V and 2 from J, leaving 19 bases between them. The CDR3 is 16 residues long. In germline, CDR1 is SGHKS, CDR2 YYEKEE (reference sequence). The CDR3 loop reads CASITLDSALTDTQYF. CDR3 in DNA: TGTGCCAGCATCACGTTGGATAGCGCACTCACAGATACGCAGTATTTT.

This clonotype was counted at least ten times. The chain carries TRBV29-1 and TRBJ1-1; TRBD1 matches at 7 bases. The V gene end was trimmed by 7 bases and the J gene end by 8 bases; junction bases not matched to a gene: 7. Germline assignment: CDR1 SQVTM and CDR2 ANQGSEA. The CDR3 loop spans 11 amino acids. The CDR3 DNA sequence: TGCAGCGGGGCCAGGGACAGAGAAGCTTTCTTT. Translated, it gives CSGARDREAFF. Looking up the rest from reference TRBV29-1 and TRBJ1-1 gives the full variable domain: SAVISQKPSRDICQRGTSLTIQCQVDSQVTMMFWYRQQPGQSLTLIATANQGSEATYESGFVIDKFPISRPNLTFSTLTVSNMSPEDSSIYLCSGARDREAFFGQGTRLTVV.

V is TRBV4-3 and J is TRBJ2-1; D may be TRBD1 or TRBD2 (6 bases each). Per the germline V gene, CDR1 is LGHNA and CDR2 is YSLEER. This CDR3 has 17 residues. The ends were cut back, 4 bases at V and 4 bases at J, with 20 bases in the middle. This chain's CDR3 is CASSPKWGALIYNEQFF. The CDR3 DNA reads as TGCGCCAGCAGCCCAAAATGGGGGGCCCTGATATACAATGAGCAGTTCTTC.

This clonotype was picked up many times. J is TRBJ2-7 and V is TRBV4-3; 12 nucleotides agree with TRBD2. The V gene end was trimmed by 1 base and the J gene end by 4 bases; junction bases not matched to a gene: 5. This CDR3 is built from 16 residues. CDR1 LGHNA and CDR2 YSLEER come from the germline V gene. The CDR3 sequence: CASSQASTSGSYEQYF. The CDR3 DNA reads TGCGCCAGCAGCCAAGCCTCGACTAGCGGGAGTTACGAGCAGTACTTC.

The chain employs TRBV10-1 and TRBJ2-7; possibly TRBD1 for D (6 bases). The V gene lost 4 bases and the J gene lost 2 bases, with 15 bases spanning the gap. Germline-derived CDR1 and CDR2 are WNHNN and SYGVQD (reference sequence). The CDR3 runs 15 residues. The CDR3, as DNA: TGCGCCAGCAGTGGGGACACTATGCAACCCTACGAGCAGTACTTC. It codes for CASSGDTMQPYEQYF.

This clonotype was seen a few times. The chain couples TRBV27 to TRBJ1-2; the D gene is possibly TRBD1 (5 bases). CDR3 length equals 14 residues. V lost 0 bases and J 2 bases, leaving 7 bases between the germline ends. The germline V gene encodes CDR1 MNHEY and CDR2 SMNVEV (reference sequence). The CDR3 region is CASSLSGVNYGYTF. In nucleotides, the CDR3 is TGTGCCAGCAGTTTATCGGGGGTCAACTATGGCTACACCTTC.

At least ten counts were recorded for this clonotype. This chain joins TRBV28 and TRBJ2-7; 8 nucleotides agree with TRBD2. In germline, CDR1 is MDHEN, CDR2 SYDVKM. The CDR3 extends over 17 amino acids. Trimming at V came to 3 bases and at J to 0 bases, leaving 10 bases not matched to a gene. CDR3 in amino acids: CASSFGLVAGNSYEQYF. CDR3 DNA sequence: TGTGCCAGCAGTTTTGGCTTGGTAGCGGGAAACTCCTACGAGCAGTACTTC. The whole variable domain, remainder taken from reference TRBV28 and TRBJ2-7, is DVKVTQSSRYLVKRTGEKVFLECVQDMDHENMFWYRQDPGLGLRLIYFSYDVKMKEKGDIPEGYSVSREKKERFSLILESASTNQTSMYLCASSFGLVAGNSYEQYFGPGTRLTVT.

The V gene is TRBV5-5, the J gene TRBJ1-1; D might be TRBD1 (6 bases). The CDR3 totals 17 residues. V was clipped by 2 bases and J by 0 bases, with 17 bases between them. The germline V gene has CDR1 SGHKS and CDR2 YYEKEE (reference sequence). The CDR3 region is CASSFLGTLDMNTEAFF. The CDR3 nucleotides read TGTGCCAGCAGCTTTTTGGGGACACTGGATATGAACACTGAAGCTTTCTTT. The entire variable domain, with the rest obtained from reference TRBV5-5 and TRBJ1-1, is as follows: DAGVTQSPTHLIKTRGQQVTLRCSPISGHKSVSWYQQVLGQGPQFIFQYYEKEERGRGNFPDRFSARQFPNYSSELNVNALLLGDSALYLCASSFLGTLDMNTEAFFGQGTRLTVV.

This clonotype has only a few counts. The CDR3 reads CASSLMGIEAFF. The CDR3 DNA reads TGTGCCAGCAGTTTAATGGGGATTGAAGCTTTCTTT. The V gene is TRBV12-3 or TRBV12-4, the J gene TRBJ1-1, with D unresolved. Trimming left V 2 bases short and J 7 bases short, with 8 bases between. This CDR3 spans 12 amino acids.

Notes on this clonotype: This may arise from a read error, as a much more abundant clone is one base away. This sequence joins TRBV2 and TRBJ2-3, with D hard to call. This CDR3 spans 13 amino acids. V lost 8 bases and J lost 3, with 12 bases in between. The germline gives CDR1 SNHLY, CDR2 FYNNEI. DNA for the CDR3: TGTGCCAGCCGGATGGGTCGGACAGATACGCAGTATTTT. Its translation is CASRMGRTDTQYF. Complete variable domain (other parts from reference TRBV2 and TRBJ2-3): EPEVTQTPSHQVTQMGQEVILRCVPISNHLYFYWYRQILGQKVEFLVSFYNNEISEKSEIFDDQFSVERPDGSNFTLKIRSTKLEDSAMYFCASRMGRTDTQYFGPGTRLTVL.

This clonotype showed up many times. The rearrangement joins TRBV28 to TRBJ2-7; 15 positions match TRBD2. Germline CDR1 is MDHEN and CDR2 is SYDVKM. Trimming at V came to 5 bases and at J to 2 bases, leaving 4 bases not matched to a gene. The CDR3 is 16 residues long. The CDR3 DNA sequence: TGTGCCAGCAGTCCGGGACTAGCGGGAGGAACCTACGAGCAGTACTTC. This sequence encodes CASSPGLAGGTYEQYF.